The 20 T cell receptor beta chains in this list originate from one sample, sequenced in a study of blood T cell repertoires in COVID-19. The assay was immunoSEQ multiplex PCR, and TCRdb's table has in-frame clones only and misses some. In the table there are about 210,000 clones, roughly 82% of which are singletons. Sequenced: peripheral blood. Receptor source: a woman between 40 and 55 years old with acute or convalescent COVID-19.

V gene TRBV7-6 combines with J gene TRBJ2-5, with D perhaps matching TRBD2 (6 bases). V lost 8 bases and J 4 bases, leaving 11 bases between the germline ends. Per the germline V gene, CDR1 is SGHVS and CDR2 is FNYEAQ. This CDR3 contains 12 residues. In nucleotides, the CDR3 is TGTGCCAGCGGCGCCGGGGGAGAGACCCAGTACTTC. Residues: CASGAGGETQYF.

This rearrangement joins TRBV5-1 to TRBJ2-3; 11 nucleotides match TRBD1. CDR3 length: 16 amino acids. Unmatched junction bases numbered 8, after V lost 4 bases and J lost 4 bases. The germline V gene encodes CDR1 SGHRS and CDR2 YFSETQ. The CDR3 DNA sequence: TGCGCCAGCAGCACCCGGACAGGGGGCGAAGCAGATACGCAGTATTTT. It translates to CASSTRTGGEADTQYF.

The chain uses TRBV14 and TRBJ2-5; 12 positions agree with TRBD2. Germline V gives CDR1 SGHDN, CDR2 FVKESK. Trimming removed 1 base from V and 2 bases from J; junction bases left unmatched: 17. The CDR3 is made up of 21 amino acids. The CDR3 bases are TGTGCCAGCAGCCAAGCCACCGGGGCTAGCGGGAGGGCCCTAGAGCAAGAGACCCAGTACTTC. It yields the protein CASSQATGASGRALEQETQYF.

The chain has TRBV7-3 and TRBJ1-6; D gene unclear. This CDR3 comprises 15 residues. Trimming took 4 bases from V and 0 from J, leaving 7 bases between them. Germline values: CDR1 SGHTA, CDR2 FQGTGA. The DNA for the CDR3 is TGTGCCAGCAGCTCCGTCGGCTCCTATAATTCACCCCTCCACTTT. Translating gives CASSSVGSYNSPLHF.

The chain joins TRBV3-1 (or the pseudogene TRBV3-2) to TRBJ2-3, with a possible D match to TRBD2 (7 bases). CDR3 length: 15 amino acids. In germline, CDR1 is LGHDT, CDR2 YNNKEL (reference sequence). The V gene lost 5 bases and the J gene lost 2 bases, with 14 bases spanning the gap. Here the CDR3 reads CASSTAGQITDTQYF. The CDR3 nucleotides are TGTGCCAGCAGCACAGCGGGACAAATCACAGATACGCAGTATTTT.

This clone has only one observation. The rearrangement links TRBV10-3 to TRBJ2-7; no firm D call. CDR1 and CDR2 (germline): ENHRY, SYGVKD. Deletions cut 4 bases from V and 2 bases from J, with 12 bases between. CDR3 length equals 14 residues. CDR3 bases: TGTGCCATCAGTGTAGGCGGCCCCCCCTACGAGCAGTACTTC. Amino acids: CAISVGGPPYEQYF.

This chain joins TRBV14 and TRBJ1-4; perhaps TRBD1 as D (5 bases). The germline V gene has CDR1 SGHDN and CDR2 FVKESK. This CDR3 has 16 amino acids. Between the trimmed V and J ends, which lost 1 base and 1 base, there was a span of 10 bases. The CDR3 coding sequence is TGTGCCAGCAGCCAAGGCAGGGCCTTAACTAATGAAAAACTGTTTTTT. The encoded protein is CASSQGRALTNEKLFF.

This clone was observed a few times. J is TRBJ2-7 and V is TRBV11-2; no firm D call. V lost 2 bases and J lost 1, with 6 bases in between. The CDR3 contains 13 residues. Germline values: CDR1 SGHAT, CDR2 FQNNGV. In nucleotides, the CDR3 is TGTGCCAGCAGCTTAACCCTATCCTACGAGCAGTACTTC. Translation: CASSLTLSYEQYF.

The chain combines TRBV11-2 with TRBJ2-7, with 7 bases that match TRBD1. Germline CDR1 SGHAT, CDR2 FQNNGV. Losses at the gene ends were 5 bases for V and 6 bases for J; bases not matched to a gene: 7. The CDR3 totals 13 residues. CDR3 in amino acids: CASSQETGSEQYF. CDR3 bases: TGTGCCAGCAGCCAAGAGACAGGGTCCGAGCAGTACTTC.

The V call is TRBV6-2 or TRBV6-3, the J call TRBJ2-1; 13 bases agree with TRBD2. CDR3 length: 15 amino acids. The junction had 7 bases not matched to a gene; V was cut back by 6 bases and J by 8 bases. CDR1 MNHEY and CDR2 SVGEGT come from the germline V gene. CDR3 bases: TGTGCCAGCAGCCAACTAGCGGGAGGGTTGGATGAGCAGTTCTTC. It specifies CASSQLAGGLDEQFF.

CDR3 coding DNA: TGTGCCATCAGTGGTTATTCAGGGACATCTAACTATGGCTACACCTTC. Translation gives CAISGYSGTSNYGYTF. The chain employs TRBV10-3 and TRBJ1-2; D is perhaps TRBD1 (6 bases). V gave up 4 bases and J gave up 0 bases, with 15 bases separating them. Germline V gene data show CDR1 as ENHRY and CDR2 as SYGVKD. This CDR3 region has 16 residues.

DNA for the CDR3: TGCGCCAGCAGCTTGGAACGAGTTAACTATGGCTACACCTTC. It specifies CASSLERVNYGYTF. V usage is TRBV5-1 and J usage is TRBJ1-2; D gene ambiguous. The CDR3 sequence is 14 residues long. The V gene lost 0 bases and the J gene lost 1 base, with 7 bases spanning the gap. CDR1 SGHRS and CDR2 YFSETQ come from the germline V gene.

V usage is TRBV6-2 or TRBV6-3 and J usage is TRBJ1-1; D gene unclear. Trimming left V 7 bases short and J 3 bases short, with 9 bases between. Germline V gene data show CDR1 as MNHEY and CDR2 as SVGEGT. This CDR3 has 12 residues. The chain's CDR3 is CASTPGYTEAFF. CDR3 nucleotides: TGTGCCAGCACCCCCGGGTACACTGAAGCTTTCTTT.

The chain has TRBV5-1 and TRBJ2-7; 10 bases map to TRBD1. Germline CDR1 is SGHRS and CDR2 is YFSETQ. The ends lost 0 bases at V and 7 bases at J; junction bases unmatched: 7. This CDR3 spans 15 amino acids. The CDR3 DNA is TGCGCCAGCAGCTTGGCTGGGACAGGGGTAGGGGAGCAGTACTTC. This codes for CASSLAGTGVGEQYF.

The gene calls are TRBV9 and TRBJ2-1, with D possibly being TRBD2 (6 bases). This CDR3 has 18 residues. Germline V lookup: CDR1 SGDLS, CDR2 YYNGEE. Trimming shortened V by 2 bases and J by 0 bases, and 18 bases separated the two germline ends. The CDR3 nucleotides are TGTGCCAGCAGCGTTTTCGGGTTCGCGGGGAGCTCCTACAATGAGCAGTTCTTC. It encodes CASSVFGFAGSSYNEQFF.

This sequence joins TRBV7-9 and TRBJ2-2, with TRBD1 matching over 8 bases. The length of the CDR3 is 16 residues. The V segment lost 1 base and the J segment 6 bases; nucleotides outside the gene matches: 7. CDR1 SEHNR and CDR2 FQNEAQ come from the germline V gene (reference sequence). The CDR3 DNA follows: TGTGCCAGCAGCTTAGGCAGGGACAGGAAGCCCGGGGAGCTGTTTTTT. Protein sequence: CASSLGRDRKPGELFF.

The chain links TRBV9 to TRBJ2-7; 8 nucleotides agree with TRBD1. Germline V gene lookup returns CDR1 SGDLS and CDR2 YYNGEE. V trimming: 0 bases; J trimming: 4 bases; junction bases outside the gene matches: 9. The CDR3 totals 16 residues. CDR3 DNA sequence: TGTGCCAGCAGCGTAGGCCCGGGACAGGAGCTTTACGAGCAGTACTTC. It encodes CASSVGPGQELYEQYF.

The V gene is TRBV4-3, the J gene TRBJ2-7; D perhaps matches TRBD1 (5 bases). V was shortened by 0 bases and J by 4 bases, with 10 bases between the two germline ends. In germline, CDR1 is LGHNA, CDR2 YSLEER. The CDR3 has 14 residues. CDR3 sequence: CASSQDQGTYEQYF. CDR3 DNA: TGCGCCAGCAGCCAAGATCAGGGAACTTACGAGCAGTACTTC.

In this sample, this clone turned up a few times. This chain joins TRBV4-1 and TRBJ1-4, with TRBD1 matching over 8 bases. In germline, CDR1 is MGHRA, CDR2 YSYEKL. The CDR3 spans 15 residues. The ends lost 1 base at V and 7 bases at J; junction bases unmatched: 5. The CDR3 here is CASSQGGQGSEKLFF. The CDR3, as DNA: TGCGCCAGCAGCCAAGGAGGACAGGGTAGTGAAAAACTGTTTTTT.

The DNA of the CDR3 is TGTGCCAGTAGTCGCGGGAGATGGGCAGATACGCAGTATTTT. It yields the protein CASSRGRWADTQYF. The chain couples TRBV19 to TRBJ2-3; 7 positions match TRBD2. Germline loops: CDR1 LNHDA, CDR2 SQIVND (reference sequence). The CDR3 sequence is 14 residues long. Unmatched junction bases numbered 6, after V lost 5 bases and J lost 4 bases.